This entry is about one T cell receptor beta chain. What it recognizes is unknown. The sample comes from a study of identical twins. Template switching introduced a universal primer site, and the cDNA bore unique molecular identifiers. TCRdb re-derived calls from the 5' RACE reads in MiXCR, one entry per CDR3 protein. Of around 1.7 million distinct CDR3 sequences listed, under 35% are singletons. General observations from the study: Part of the zero-insertion signal could reflect confounding by invariant MAIT and iNKT cells. Carriage of fewer insertions was seen in abundant cord blood beta clonotypes, whereas memory repertoires showed none. For out-of-frame alpha sequences shared by twins, low generation probability was in excess.

Sequences were obtained from cord blood. This clonotype originated in a newborn girl in good health.

This CDR3 reads CASSLGGLVTTDTQYF. CDR3 in DNA: TGTGCCAGCAGCTTGGGCGGGCTAGTCACCACAGATACGCAGTATTTT. V usage is TRBV5-6 and J usage is TRBJ2-3; D may be TRBD2 (5 bases). V lost 0 bases and J lost 2, with 13 bases in between. Germline CDR1 SGHDT, CDR2 YYEEEE. The CDR3 runs 16 residues.